This record looks at one T cell receptor (beta chain) sequence and its context. Its target is not known. V gave up 3 bases and J gave up 5 bases, with 20 bases separating them. The germline V gene has CDR1 SGHRS and CDR2 YFSETQ. This CDR3 spans 17 amino acids. The data originate from a study of shared clonotypes between healthy human individuals. Findings and caveats of the study: Among a handful of donors, roughly 5% of naive CD4 clonotypes were found in common. Only blood samples were collected, and tissue repertoires likely differ.

Each cell subset's genomic DNA was divided evenly among several immunoSEQ plates. Using about 190 ng DNA, approximately 30,000 T cell genomes, the sorted-subset replicate PCRs were run. Sequenced by immunoSEQ multiplex PCR; TCRdb stores in-frame clones only, minus some. This sample has 2 million to 3 million clones, with 93% found just once. Material for sequencing was naive CD4+ T cells from PBMCs. Subset given: CD45RA+ positively selected. The genes are TRBV5-1 and TRBJ2-2; the D call may be TRBD1 or TRBD2 (6 bases each). This TCR came from a man younger than 35 in good health. Some clones in this sample may be carry-over from other donors' samples. CDR3: CASSSTGPPGETGELFF. As DNA, the CDR3 is TGCGCCAGCAGCTCTACAGGGCCTCCGGGGGAGACCGGGGAGCTGTTTTTT.